This T cell receptor beta chain was captured by sequencing in a study of cytomegalovirus exposure and HLA in healthy donors. Study results and caveats: Later analysis identified a missense DCLRE1C variant that was linked to TCR beta V- and J-gene trimming. With further analysis later on, most CMV-associated TCR beta chains appeared HLA-restricted. In terms of immune exposure information, only CMV serostatus was available.

Although they were nominally healthy when sampled, donors likely had unrecorded immune exposures. On this clone: Its specificity is unknown.

This PCR relied on a set of 60 Vbeta primers and 13 Jbeta primers. Using immunoSEQ multiplex PCR, the repertoire was profiled, and TCRdb retains in-frame clones only, with some absent. The sample has 130,000 or so clones; more than 80% are singletons. The TCR sequence derives from a woman aged 30 to 39 in good health and CMV-seropositive. Sequencing was performed on PBMCs.

The CDR3: CASRPGGGSYEQFF. Written as DNA, the CDR3 is TGTGCCAGTAGACCCGGCGGGGGGAGCTATGAGCAGTTCTTC. The chain uses TRBV28 and TRBJ2-1; 8 bases are shared with TRBD2. V was clipped by 9 bases and J by 8 bases; unmatched bases: 12. The CDR3 consists of 14 residues. CDR1 and CDR2 (germline): MDHEN, SYDVKM.